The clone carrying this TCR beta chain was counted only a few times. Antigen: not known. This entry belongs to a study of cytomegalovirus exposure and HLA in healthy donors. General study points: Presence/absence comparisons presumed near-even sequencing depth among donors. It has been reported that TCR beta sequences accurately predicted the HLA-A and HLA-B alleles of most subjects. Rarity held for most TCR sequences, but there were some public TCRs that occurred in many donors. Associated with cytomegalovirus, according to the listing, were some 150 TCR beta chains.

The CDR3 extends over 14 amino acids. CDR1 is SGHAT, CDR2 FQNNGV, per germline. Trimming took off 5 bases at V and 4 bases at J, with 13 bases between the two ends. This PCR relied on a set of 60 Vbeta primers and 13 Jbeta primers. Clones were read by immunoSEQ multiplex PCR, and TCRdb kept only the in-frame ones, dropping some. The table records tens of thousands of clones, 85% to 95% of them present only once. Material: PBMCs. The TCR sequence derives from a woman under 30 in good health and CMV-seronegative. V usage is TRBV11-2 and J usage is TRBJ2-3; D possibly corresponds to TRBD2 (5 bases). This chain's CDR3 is CASSAHPGSDTQYF. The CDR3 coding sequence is TGTGCCAGCAGCGCCCACCCGGGATCAGATACGCAGTATTTT.